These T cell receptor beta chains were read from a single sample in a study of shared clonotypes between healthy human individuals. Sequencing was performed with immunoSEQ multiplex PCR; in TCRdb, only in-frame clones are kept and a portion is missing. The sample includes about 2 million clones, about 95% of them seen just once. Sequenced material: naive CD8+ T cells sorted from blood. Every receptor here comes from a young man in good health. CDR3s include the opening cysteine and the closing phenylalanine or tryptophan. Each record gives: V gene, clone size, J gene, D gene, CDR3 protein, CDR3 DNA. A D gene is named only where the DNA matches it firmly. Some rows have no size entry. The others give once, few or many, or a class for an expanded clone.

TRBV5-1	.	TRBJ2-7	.	CASSLGLGDEQYF	TGCGCCAGCAGCTTGGGGTTGGGCGACGAGCAGTACTTC
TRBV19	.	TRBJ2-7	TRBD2	CASSNREGYEQYF	TGTGCCAGTAGTAACCGGGAGGGTTACGAGCAGTACTTC
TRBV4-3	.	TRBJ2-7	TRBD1	CASSQSTSAGQGADEQYF	TGCGCCAGCAGCCAATCCACCTCCGCTGGACAGGGGGCAGACGAGCAGTACTTC
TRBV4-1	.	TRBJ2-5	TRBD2	CASSQGGVGETQYF	TGCGCCAGCAGCCAGGGAGGGGTGGGAGAGACCCAGTACTTC
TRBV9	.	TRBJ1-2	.	CASSPEGWNGYTF	TGTGCCAGCAGCCCCGAAGGGTGGAATGGCTACACCTTC
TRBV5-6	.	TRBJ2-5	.	CASSSPTQETQYF	TGTGCCAGCAGCTCCCCGACCCAAGAGACCCAGTACTTC
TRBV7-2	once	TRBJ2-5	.	CASSLPPLAIQETQYF	TGTGCCAGCAGCCTCCCGCCCCTAGCAATTCAAGAGACCCAGTACTTC
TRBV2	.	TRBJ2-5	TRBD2	CASSEGGRETQYF	TGTGCCAGCAGTGAAGGCGGGAGAGAGACCCAGTACTTC
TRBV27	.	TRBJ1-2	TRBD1	CASSLTGGDGYTF	TGTGCCAGCAGTTTGACAGGGGGCGATGGCTACACCTTC
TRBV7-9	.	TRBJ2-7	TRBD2	CASSWPSGSYEQYF	TGTGCCAGCAGCTGGCCTAGCGGGTCCTACGAGCAGTACTTC
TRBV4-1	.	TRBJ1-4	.	CASSQESGRGEKLFF	TGCGCCAGCAGCCAAGAATCTGGCCGGGGTGAAAAACTGTTTTTT
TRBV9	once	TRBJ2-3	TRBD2	CASSEGLGTSGVRDTQYF	TGTGCCAGCAGCGAGGGCCTTGGGACTAGCGGAGTCAGGGATACGCAGTATTTT
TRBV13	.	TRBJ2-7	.	CASSLAVGGRGFGEQYF	TGTGCCAGCAGCTTAGCCGTTGGGGGCCGCGGGTTCGGCGAGCAGTACTTC
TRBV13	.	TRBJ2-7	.	CASSTTEGETYEQYF	TGTGCCAGCAGCACGACGGAGGGGGAGACCTACGAGCAGTACTTC
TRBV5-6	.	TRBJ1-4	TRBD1	CASSRDRDGANEKLFF	TGTGCCAGCAGTAGGGACAGGGATGGGGCTAATGAAAAACTGTTTTTT
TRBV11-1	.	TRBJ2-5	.	CASSPELGQETQYF	TGTGCCAGCAGCCCGGAGCTGGGCCAAGAGACCCAGTACTTC
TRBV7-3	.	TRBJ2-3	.	CASSPQLPLRPTDTQYF	TGTGCCAGCAGCCCTCAACTCCCGCTGAGGCCCACAGATACGCAGTATTTT
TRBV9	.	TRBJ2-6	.	CASSPAPLQDIVSGANVLTF	TGTGCCAGCAGCCCAGCCCCCTTACAGGACATAGTCTCTGGGGCCAACGTCCTGACTTTC
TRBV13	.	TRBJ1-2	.	CASSFGPEGGYTF	TGTGCCAGCAGCTTCGGCCCAGAAGGGGGCTACACCTTC
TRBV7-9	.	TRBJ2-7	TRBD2	CASSPLAGASSYEQYF	TGTGCCAGCAGCCCGTTAGCGGGGGCCAGCTCCTACGAGCAGTACTTC
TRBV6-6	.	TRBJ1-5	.	CASSSGTVSNQPQHF	TGTGCCAGCAGTTCGGGGACGGTTAGCAATCAGCCCCAGCATTTT
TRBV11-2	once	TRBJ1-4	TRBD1	CASSGDRDAYNEKLFF	TGTGCCAGCAGCGGAGACAGGGACGCTTATAATGAAAAACTGTTTTTT
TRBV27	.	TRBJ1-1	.	CASSFQVGWTEAFF	TGTGCCAGCAGTTTTCAAGTAGGGTGGACTGAAGCTTTCTTT
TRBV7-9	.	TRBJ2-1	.	CASSSPAVAESYNEQFF	TGTGCCAGCAGCTCCCCGGCGGTAGCAGAGTCCTACAATGAGCAGTTCTTC
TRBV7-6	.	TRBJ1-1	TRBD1	CASSLARSGGYTEAFF	TGTGCCAGCAGCTTAGCGCGTTCAGGGGGGTACACTGAAGCTTTCTTT
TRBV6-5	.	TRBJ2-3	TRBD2	CASSLTSGTDTQYF	TGTGCCAGCAGTTTGACTAGCGGGACAGATACGCAGTATTTT
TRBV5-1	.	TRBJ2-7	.	CASSLTGSEQYF	TGCGCCAGCAGCCTAACCGGATCCGAGCAGTACTTC
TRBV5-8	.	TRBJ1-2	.	CASSLAWVSYYGYTF	TGTGCCAGCAGCTTGGCCTGGGTATCATATTATGGCTACACCTTC
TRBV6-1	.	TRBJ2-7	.	CASSGVETWAYEQYF	TGTGCCAGCAGTGGTGTGGAGACCTGGGCCTACGAGCAGTACTTC
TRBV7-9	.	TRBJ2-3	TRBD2	CASSLASGGPPVTDTQYF	TGTGCCAGCAGCTTAGCTAGCGGGGGACCTCCCGTCACAGATACGCAGTATTTT
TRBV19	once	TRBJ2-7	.	CASSLSVSYEQYF	TGTGCCAGTAGTCTGAGCGTCTCCTACGAGCAGTACTTC
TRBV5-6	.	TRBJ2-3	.	CASSPGQDTQYF	TGTGCCAGCAGCCCGGGCCAAGATACGCAGTATTTT
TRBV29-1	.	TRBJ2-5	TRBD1	CSVDSRRGHRGMETQYF	TGCAGCGTTGACTCCCGCAGGGGGCACCGAGGGATGGAGACCCAGTACTTC
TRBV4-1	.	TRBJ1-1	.	CASSQGWGPGAEAFF	TGCGCCAGCAGCCAAGGCTGGGGTCCCGGGGCTGAAGCTTTCTTT
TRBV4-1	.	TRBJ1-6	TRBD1	CASSLLSGTGMSSPLHF	TGCGCCAGCAGCCTCCTATCTGGGACAGGGATGAGTTCACCCCTCCACTTT
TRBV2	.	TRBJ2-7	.	CASTVESSYEQYF	TGTGCCAGCACTGTCGAGAGCTCCTACGAGCAGTACTTC
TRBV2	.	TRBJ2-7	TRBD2	CASSPGGPPNEQYF	TGTGCCAGCAGTCCGGGAGGGCCGCCCAACGAGCAGTACTTC
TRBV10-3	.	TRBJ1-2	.	CAISESGGWRGYTF	TGTGCCATCAGTGAGTCTGGCGGGTGGCGTGGCTACACCTTC